Listed below are T cell receptor beta chains from one sample, sequenced in a study of CD8+ T cells in alopecia areata. The repertoire was sequenced with immunoSEQ multiplex PCR; TCRdb's copy has only in-frame clones and lacks some. The sample gives 75,000 to 100,000 clones, roughly 47% of which show up once; 0.75% to 0.9% is in the top ten. Source material: CD4+ T cells sorted from blood. All receptors come from a human donor with alopecia areata. Both conserved end residues are part of each CDR3. D genes are given only for firm matches. Expanded clones get a size class; other rows say once, few or many, or leave the size out.

D gene,V gene,clone size,J gene,CDR3 protein,CDR3 DNA
TRBD1,TRBV29-1,-,TRBJ2-1,CSEQQGAVHEQFF,TGCAGCGAACAACAGGGGGCAGTGCATGAGCAGTTCTTC
-,TRBV7-8,-,TRBJ2-7,CASSFIQGVEQYF,TGTGCCAGCAGCTTCATCCAGGGTGTCGAGCAGTACTTC
-,TRBV29-1,few,TRBJ1-6,CSVSQRNSPLHF,TGCAGCGTATCACAGAGAAATTCACCCCTCCACTTT
-,TRBV30,-,TRBJ1-1,CAWSVGGSNTEAFF,TGTGCCTGGAGTGTCGGAGGGTCGAACACTGAAGCTTTCTTT
TRBD2,TRBV30,-,TRBJ2-7,CAWSGGGAAKTEQYF,TGTGCCTGGAGTGGCGGGGGGGCCGCCAAAACCGAGCAGTACTTC
-,TRBV29-1,-,TRBJ2-1,CSVEGGTFHVGSEQFF,TGCAGCGTTGAGGGGGGTACCTTCCATGTTGGTAGTGAGCAGTTCTTC
TRBD1,TRBV29-1,-,TRBJ1-1,CSADRVQGGTEAFF,TGCAGCGCTGACAGGGTCCAGGGTGGCACTGAAGCTTTCTTT
-,TRBV2,-,TRBJ2-1,CASSLSRLEEMLF,TGTGCCAGCAGTCTGTCTCGACTCGAGGAAATGCTCTTC
TRBD2,TRBV7-8,few,TRBJ2-1,CASSSPGLAGNEQFF,TGTGCCAGCAGCTCTCCGGGACTAGCGGGGAATGAGCAGTTCTTC
TRBD1,TRBV27,-,TRBJ1-1,CASSPGGGGTEAFF,TGTGCCAGCAGTCCAGGGGGCGGAGGGACTGAAGCTTTCTTT
-,TRBV7-8,-,TRBJ2-1,CASSQGMVGNEQFF,TGTGCCAGCAGCCAGGGTATGGTTGGCAATGAGCAGTTCTTC
TRBD2,TRBV9,-,TRBJ2-2,CASTGTSGGSNTGELFF,TGTGCCAGCACCGGGACTAGCGGGGGATCGAACACCGGGGAGCTGTTTTTT
-,TRBV28,-,TRBJ1-4,CASSLLTTDEKLFF,TGTGCCAGCAGTTTACTGACAACCGATGAAAAACTGTTTTTT
-,TRBV29-1,-,TRBJ2-3,CSVLGHTQYF,TGCAGCGTTCTCGGACACACGCAGTATTTT
-,TRBV4-1,-,TRBJ2-3,CASSQSPIDGTDTQYF,TGCGCCAGCAGCCAGAGTCCAATCGATGGCACAGATACGCAGTATTTT
-,TRBV29-1,-,TRBJ2-3,CSVEGRLHTDTQYF,TGCAGCGTTGAAGGACGTCTTCACACAGATACGCAGTATTTT
-,TRBV4-2,-,TRBJ2-1,CASSLQRWDEQFF,TGTGCCAGCAGCTTGCAGAGGTGGGATGAGCAGTTCTTC
TRBD2,TRBV29-1,-,TRBJ2-3,CSVGASGGASISADTQYF,TGCAGCGTTGGGGCTAGCGGGGGGGCTTCTATTTCGGCAGATACGCAGTATTTT
TRBD1,TRBV29-1,few,TRBJ2-7,CSVRDRGRLYEQYF,TGCAGCGTTCGGGACAGGGGGCGCCTTTACGAGCAGTACTTC
-,TRBV29-1,few,TRBJ2-3,CSAIRWQNTDTQYF,TGCAGCGCTATACGGTGGCAGAACACAGATACGCAGTATTTT
-,TRBV18,-,TRBJ2-5,CASSQQETQYF,TGTGCCAGCTCCCAACAAGAGACCCAGTACTTC
TRBD1,TRBV27,-,TRBJ1-2,CASSLRGTGLHGYTF,TGTGCCAGCAGTCTCCGAGGGACAGGCCTACACGGCTACACCTTC
-,TRBV7-9,-,TRBJ2-5,CASSLGVQRGETQYF,TGTGCCAGCAGCTTAGGGGTACAACGTGGGGAGACCCAGTACTTC
-,TRBV28,-,TRBJ2-1,CASSSTSFPYNEQFF,TGTGCCAGCAGTTCAACTAGTTTCCCCTACAATGAGCAGTTCTTC
-,TRBV7-2,-,TRBJ1-1,CASSLDSPYTEAFF,TGTGCCAGCAGCTTAGACAGTCCATACACTGAAGCTTTCTTT
-,TRBV29-1,-,TRBJ2-5,CSAAEGVQETQYF,TGCAGCGCCGCTGAAGGGGTCCAAGAGACCCAGTACTTC
-,TRBV20-1,-,TRBJ2-7,CSARSSYEQYF,TGCAGTGCCCGAAGCTCCTACGAGCAGTACTTC
TRBD2,TRBV29-1,few,TRBJ2-6,CSVSLAGLVTSGANVLTF,TGCAGCGTCTCTTTAGCGGGACTAGTTACCTCTGGGGCCAACGTCCTGACTTTC
-,TRBV29-1,-,TRBJ1-1,CSVRQILNTEAFF,TGCAGCGTCAGACAGATCCTAAACACTGAAGCTTTCTTT
TRBD2,TRBV29-1,-,TRBJ2-1,CSAPGLAGNEQFF,TGCAGCGCGCCGGGACTAGCAGGAAATGAGCAGTTCTTC
-,TRBV29-1,-,TRBJ2-1,CSVEEGASWGNEQFF,TGCAGCGTTGAAGAAGGGGCTAGCTGGGGCAATGAGCAGTTCTTC
TRBD1,TRBV28,-,TRBJ2-3,CASSGTGGAGDTQYF,TGTGCCAGCAGCGGGACAGGGGGCGCCGGGGATACGCAGTATTTT
TRBD2,TRBV29-1,-,TRBJ2-7,CSVGTSGRITYEQYF,TGCAGCGTCGGGACTAGCGGGAGGATCACCTACGAGCAGTACTTC
-,TRBV29-1,-,TRBJ1-5,CSVTGPGSNQPQHF,TGCAGCGTAACTGGCCCAGGAAGCAATCAGCCCCAGCATTTT
-,TRBV14,-,TRBJ1-1,CASSQGSNTEAFF,TGTGCCAGCAGCCAGGGATCGAACACTGAAGCTTTCTTT
TRBD1,TRBV29-1,few,TRBJ1-4,CSVRDRSEKLFF,TGCAGCGTCCGGGACAGGAGTGAAAAACTGTTTTTT
-,TRBV30,-,TRBJ2-5,CAWIQRETQYF,TGTGCCTGGATCCAAAGGGAGACCCAGTACTTC
TRBD2,TRBV19,-,TRBJ2-1,CASSIELAAYNEQFF,TGTGCCAGTAGTATAGAACTAGCGGCCTACAATGAGCAGTTCTTC
-,TRBV7-9,medium-sized,TRBJ1-1,CASSSQGGTEAFF,TGTGCCAGCAGCTCGCAGGGAGGCACTGAAGCTTTCTTT
-,TRBV5-7,-,TRBJ2-7,CASAQLYEQYF,TGTGCCAGCGCCCAGCTCTACGAGCAGTACTTC
-,TRBV11-2,once,TRBJ2-7,CASSLDGTIYEQYF,TGTGCCAGCAGCTTAGACGGGACGATCTACGAGCAGTACTTC
-,TRBV29-1,-,TRBJ2-2,CSVVVGLSNTGELFF,TGCAGCGTTGTGGTAGGATTGTCGAACACCGGGGAGCTGTTTTTT
-,TRBV5-1,-,TRBJ2-3,CASSLPGPRTDTQYF,TGCGCCAGCAGCTTGCCGGGCCCTCGCACAGATACGCAGTATTTT
TRBD1,TRBV5-1,-,TRBJ2-7,CASSLAGTGTGSYEQYF,TGCGCCAGCAGCTTGGCCGGGACAGGGACGGGCTCCTACGAGCAGTACTTC
TRBD1,TRBV23-1,few,TRBJ1-2,CASSPRGCRDRRYGYTF,TGCGCCAGCAGTCCCAGGGGGTGCAGGGATCGTCGCTATGGCTACACCTTC
TRBD2,TRBV5-1,-,TRBJ2-1,CASSPELAEPSGEQFF,TGCGCCAGCAGCCCCGAGCTAGCGGAGCCGTCCGGAGAGCAGTTCTTC
TRBD1,TRBV29-1,few,TRBJ2-7,CSVLYTGVHEQYF,TGCAGCGTCCTCTATACAGGGGTTCACGAGCAGTACTTC
-,TRBV5-6,-,TRBJ2-1,CASSQTGYPVNEQFF,TGTGCCAGCAGCCAAACAGGGTATCCCGTCAATGAGCAGTTCTTC
TRBD2,TRBV29-1,few,TRBJ2-7,CSVGLAGGYEQYF,TGCAGCGTGGGACTAGCGGGAGGCTACGAGCAGTACTTC
TRBD1,TRBV30,-,TRBJ1-5,CAWSVMGTGDYQPQHF,TGTGCCTGGAGTGTAATGGGGACAGGGGATTACCAGCCCCAGCATTTT
TRBD1,TRBV5-1,few,TRBJ1-1,CASSSRTGDGTEAFF,TGCGCCAGCAGCTCGAGGACAGGGGACGGCACTGAAGCTTTCTTT
-,TRBV29-1,few,TRBJ2-5,CSVDSQGWQETQYF,TGCAGCGTTGACTCCCAGGGATGGCAAGAGACCCAGTACTTC
-,TRBV29-1,-,TRBJ1-2,CSVAGLLIYGYTF,TGCAGCGTTGCAGGGCTCTTAATCTATGGCTACACCTTC
TRBD2,TRBV11-2,-,TRBJ2-7,CASSMGTSGRAADEQYF,TGTGCCAGCAGCATGGGGACTAGCGGGAGGGCGGCGGACGAGCAGTACTTC
-,TRBV4-1,once,TRBJ1-1,CASSQLPTLMNTEAFF,TGCGCCAGCAGCCAACTTCCGACCCTCATGAACACTGAAGCTTTCTTT